This TCR beta chain was captured in a study of graft-versus-host responses after intestinal transplantation. Study at large: Anti-thymocyte globulin served as induction for all recipients, who then took tacrolimus and steroids for three to four years. Findings of the study overall: When patients had graft-donor T cell macrochimerism, their allografts held high graft-versus-host to host-versus-graft clonal ratios. There were GvH clones found in recipient marrow, and some of them appeared first in ileum or blood.

Germline CDR1 is SSHAT and CDR2 is FNYEAQ (reference sequence). The CDR3 totals 13 residues. Trimming took 4 bases from V and 2 from J, leaving 8 bases between them. The repertoire was sequenced with immunoSEQ multiplex PCR; TCRdb's copy has only in-frame clones and lacks some. The sample has about 94,000 clones, more than 85% seen once. A note on this clone: The antigen is not known.

The source of this sequence is a human donor who received an intestinal transplant. Sample: unstimulated CD8+ T cells sorted from spleen or lymph node cells, taken before intestinal transplant. J is TRBJ2-5 and V is TRBV7-7; tentative D call: TRBD1 (6 bases). The CDR3 DNA sequence: TGTGCCAGCAGCTCGGACAGTCAAGAGACCCAGTACTTC. The encoded protein is CASSSDSQETQYF.